This TCR beta chain was identified in a study of human T cells and chemical hapten exposure. Study-level points and caveats: It was expanded TCRs that formed significantly more large CDR3 similarity clusters than controls did.

J lost 7 bases, V lost 5 bases, and 7 bases had no gene match. The germline V gene has CDR1 MNHEY and CDR2 SMNVEV (reference sequence). CDR3 length: 15 amino acids. Regarding time point: patch test 2, 6 weeks after DPC sensitization. Treatment defined: therapeutic diphenylcyclopropenone sensitization with weekly scalp DPC. Alopecia patients between 18 and 70 years old and suitable for DPC were used as donors. Per the study methods: A per-sample median of roughly 96,000 TCRs was observed, with a range of roughly 20,000 to 690,600. TCRdb independently ran MiXCR on the RACE reads; one entry per CDR3 protein. It is TCRdb's table, rather than the study itself, that gives the V and J calls and clone size. The sample includes some 350,000 distinct CDR3 sequences, about 6% of them seen just once. Ten or more counts support this clonotype. Its antigen remains unidentified.

The sequence was collected from a young woman with alopecia areata. Some clones in this sample may be carry-over from other donors' samples. This material consisted of whole blood, taken in connection with sensitization to the hapten diphenylcyclopropenone (DPC). The chain combines TRBV27 with TRBJ1-6; 8 nucleotides align to TRBD1. The CDR3 here is CASSPRTGWNSPLHF. Here the CDR3 DNA reads TGTGCCAGCAGTCCCCGGACAGGGTGGAATTCACCCCTCCACTTT.